This T cell receptor (beta chain) was retrieved from a study of neoadjuvant anti-PD-1 for oral cavity cancer. General study findings and limits: Only three patients per response group were TCR-analyzed; validation needed.

Most PBMC samples had 480 ng input DNA in six replicates. Only in-frame clones appear in the TCRdb table, and some are missing; sequencing was by immunoSEQ multiplex PCR. The sample lists about 6,800 clones; roughly 70% were seen once. Germline CDR1 is ENHRY and CDR2 is SYGVKD. The length of the CDR3 is 14 residues. V lost 11 bases to trimming and J lost 3 bases; unmatched junction nucleotides: 10. Remarks on this clone: Its antigen remains unknown.

The rearrangement uses TRBV10-3 and TRBJ1-2; 9 bases align to TRBD1. The clonotype originates from a person aged 35-79 years with oral cavity squamous cell carcinoma. Source: PBMCs, taken before nivolumab (anti-PD-1) treatment. The CDR3 here is CAAGGTGSDYGYTF. CDR3 DNA: TGTGCCGCCGGAGGGACAGGGAGTGACTATGGCTACACCTTC.